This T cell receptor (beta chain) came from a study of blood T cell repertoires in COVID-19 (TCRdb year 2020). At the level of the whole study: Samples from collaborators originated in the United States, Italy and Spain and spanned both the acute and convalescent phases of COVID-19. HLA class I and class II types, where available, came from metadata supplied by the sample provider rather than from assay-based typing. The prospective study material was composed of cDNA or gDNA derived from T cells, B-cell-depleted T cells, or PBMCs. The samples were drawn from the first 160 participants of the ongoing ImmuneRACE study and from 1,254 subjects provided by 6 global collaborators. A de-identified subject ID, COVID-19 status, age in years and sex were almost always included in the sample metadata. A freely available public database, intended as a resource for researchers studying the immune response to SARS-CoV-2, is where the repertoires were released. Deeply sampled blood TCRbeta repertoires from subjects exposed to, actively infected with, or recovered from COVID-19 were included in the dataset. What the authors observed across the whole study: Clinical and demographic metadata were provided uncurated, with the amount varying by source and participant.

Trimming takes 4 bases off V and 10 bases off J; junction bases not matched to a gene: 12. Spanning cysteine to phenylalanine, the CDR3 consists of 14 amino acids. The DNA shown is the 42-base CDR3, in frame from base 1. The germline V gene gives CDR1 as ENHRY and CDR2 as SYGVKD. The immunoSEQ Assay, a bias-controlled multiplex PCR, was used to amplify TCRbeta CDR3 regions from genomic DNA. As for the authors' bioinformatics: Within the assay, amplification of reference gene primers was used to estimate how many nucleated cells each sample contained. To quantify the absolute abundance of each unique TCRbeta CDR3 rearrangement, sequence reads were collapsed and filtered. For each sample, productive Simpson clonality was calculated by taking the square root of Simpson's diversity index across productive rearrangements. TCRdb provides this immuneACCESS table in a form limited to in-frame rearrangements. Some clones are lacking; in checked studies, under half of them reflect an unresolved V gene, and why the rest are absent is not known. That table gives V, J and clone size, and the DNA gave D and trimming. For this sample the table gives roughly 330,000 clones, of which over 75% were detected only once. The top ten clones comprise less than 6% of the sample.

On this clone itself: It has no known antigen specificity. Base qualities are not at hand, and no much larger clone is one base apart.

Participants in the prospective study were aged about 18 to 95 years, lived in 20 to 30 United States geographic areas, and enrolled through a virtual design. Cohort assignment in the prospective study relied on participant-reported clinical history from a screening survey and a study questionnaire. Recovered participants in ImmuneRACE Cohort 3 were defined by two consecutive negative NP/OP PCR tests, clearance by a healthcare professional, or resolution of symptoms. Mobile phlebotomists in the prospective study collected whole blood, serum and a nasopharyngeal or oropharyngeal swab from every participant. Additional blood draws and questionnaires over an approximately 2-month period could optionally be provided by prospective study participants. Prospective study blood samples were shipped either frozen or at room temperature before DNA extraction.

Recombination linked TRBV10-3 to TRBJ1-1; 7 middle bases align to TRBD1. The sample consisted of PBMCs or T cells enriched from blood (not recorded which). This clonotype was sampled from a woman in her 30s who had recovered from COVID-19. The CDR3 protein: CAISGDSQASPAFF. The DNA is TGTGCCATCAGTGGGGACAGCCAGGCCTCTCCAGCTTTCTTT.